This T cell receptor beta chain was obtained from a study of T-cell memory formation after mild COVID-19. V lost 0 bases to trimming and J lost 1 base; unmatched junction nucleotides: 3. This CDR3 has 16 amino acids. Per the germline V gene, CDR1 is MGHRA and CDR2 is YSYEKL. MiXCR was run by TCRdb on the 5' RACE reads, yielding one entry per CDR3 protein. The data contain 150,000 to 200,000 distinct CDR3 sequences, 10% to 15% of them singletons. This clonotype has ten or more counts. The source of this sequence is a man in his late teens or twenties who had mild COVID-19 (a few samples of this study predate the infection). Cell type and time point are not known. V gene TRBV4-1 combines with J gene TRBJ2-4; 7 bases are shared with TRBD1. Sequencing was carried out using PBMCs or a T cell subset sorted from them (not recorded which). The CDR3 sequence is CASSQDVTGAKNIQYF. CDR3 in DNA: TGCGCCAGCAGCCAAGATGTGACAGGGGCCAAAAACATTCAGTACTTC.